This T cell receptor beta chain is drawn from a study of control samples from healthy donors and cancer patients (dated by TCRdb to the early 2020s). Library creation used the immunoSEQ multiplex PCR assay. What TCRdb holds here is the immuneACCESS table cut down to in-frame rearrangements. Part of the clones is not present; checked against another copy, under half of the missing clones reflect an unresolved V gene, and the others are unexplained. This sample has around 130,000 clones in its table, and nearly 90% of those were observed once. The ten largest clones capture over 6.5% of the sample. CDR1 and CDR2 are drawn from the germline V gene: SNHLY, FYNNEI. Including the terminal cysteine and phenylalanine, the CDR3 comprises 12 residues. The DNA shown is the 36-base CDR3, in frame from base 1. Trimming at the junction amounts to 6 bases on V and 5 bases on J, and the germline ends lie 10 bases apart.

Regarding this clone: Its binding antigen is unknown. No base-level quality is on record; no much larger clone is a single base apart.

This sequence uses TRBV2 and TRBJ2-5; the D gene is perhaps TRBD2, on 6 matching bases. Sequenced sample: PBMCs. This TCR was sampled from a man over 45 with head and neck cancer. Here is the DNA: TGTGCCAGCAGCGCCCGGGGGGAGACCCAGTACTTC. Its translation is CASSARGETQYF.